Listed below are T cell receptor beta chains from one sample, sequenced in a study of cytomegalovirus exposure and HLA in healthy donors. The table came from immunoSEQ multiplex PCR; TCRdb's copy has only in-frame clones and leaves some out. Of 100,000 or so clones listed, approximately 72% are singletons. The sequenced sample consisted of PBMCs. The receptors derive from a man aged 30-40 years in good health and CMV-seropositive. Each CDR3 is given with its conserved first and last residue. Each record gives: D gene, clone size, J gene, V gene, CDR3 DNA, CDR3 protein. A D gene is named only where the DNA matches it firmly. For some rows the clone size is stated as once, few or many, or as a class when expanded; others skip it.

NA	NA	TRBJ2-2	TRBV18	TGTGCCAGCTCACCAGGGCCGGATCGGCCCGGGGAGCTGTTTTTT	CASSPGPDRPGELFF
TRBD2	few	TRBJ2-6	TRBV11-3	TGTGCCAGCAGCCCTCAAAGCGGGGGCTCTGGGGCCAACGTCCTGACTTTC	CASSPQSGGSGANVLTF
NA	once	TRBJ2-1	TRBV28	TGTGCCAGCTTTAGGTCCGACTTAGGTTCCTACAATGAGCAGTTCTTC	CASFRSDLGSYNEQFF
TRBD2	NA	TRBJ2-1	TRBV6-1	TGTGCCAGCAGTGAAGAGCGGCTAGCGGCTTACAATGAGCAGTTCTTC	CASSEERLAAYNEQFF
TRBD2	NA	TRBJ2-7	TRBV5-1	TGCGCCAGCAGCTTGGCGGGACTAGCCGAATACGAGCAGTACTTC	CASSLAGLAEYEQYF
TRBD2	NA	TRBJ2-2	TRBV2	TGTGCCAGCAGTGAGCTAGCGGGGGGCCCCACCGGGGAGCTGTTTTTT	CASSELAGGPTGELFF
NA	once	TRBJ2-5	TRBV6-6	TGTGCCAGCAGTCCCCCCGGGTCGGAGACCCAGTACTTC	CASSPPGSETQYF
TRBD2	NA	TRBJ2-3	TRBV29-1	TGCAGCGTTGGGGCGGGGGAACTCACAGATACGCAGTATTTT	CSVGAGELTDTQYF
NA	NA	TRBJ2-7	TRBV28	TGTGCCAGCAGATCCGCACTACGGCTCTCCTACGAGCAGTACTTC	CASRSALRLSYEQYF
NA	NA	TRBJ2-1	TRBV25-1	TGTGCCAGCAGTGACCAGGGTGGCATGAATGAGCAGTTCTTC	CASSDQGGMNEQFF
NA	NA	TRBJ2-1	TRBV18	TGTGCCAGCTCACCACAGGACAGCGCCTACAATGAGCAGTTCTTC	CASSPQDSAYNEQFF
TRBD2	NA	TRBJ2-3	TRBV11-2	TGTGCCAGCAGCTTATTTCGGGGGGGCACAGATACGCAGTATTTT	CASSLFRGGTDTQYF
NA	NA	TRBJ1-1	TRBV18	TGTGCCAGCTCACGAACCAGGAATACGAACACTGAAGCTTTCTTT	CASSRTRNTNTEAFF
TRBD2	NA	TRBJ2-7	TRBV18	TGTGCCAGCTCACCTCCACGAGATGTGTATACTAGCGGGGTTCGTATCCGCTACGAGCAGTACTTC	CASSPPRDVYTSGVRIRYEQYF
TRBD1	NA	TRBJ1-5	TRBV6-5	TGTGCCAGCAGTTACAGGCGGACAGGGGGTTGGCCCCAGCATTTT	CASSYRRTGGWPQHF
NA	NA	TRBJ2-7	TRBV29-1	TGCAGCGTTGGGCATCTCGACGAGCAGTACTTC	CSVGHLDEQYF
TRBD2	once	TRBJ2-1	TRBV27	TGTGCCAGCAGTGCGCGGGGGGGCGCGTACAATGAGCAGTTCTTC	CASSARGGAYNEQFF
NA	NA	TRBJ1-1	TRBV5-1	TGCGCCAGCAGCTTCATCGACAGTCTGAACACTGAAGCTTTCTTT	CASSFIDSLNTEAFF
NA	NA	TRBJ1-5	TRBV5-4	TGTGCCAGCAGCTTGGGGGGGCTTAGCAATCAGCCCCAGCATTTT	CASSLGGLSNQPQHF
TRBD1	NA	TRBJ1-5	TRBV2	TGTGCCACAACCGGGGCGGACAGGGGAGACCAGCCCCAGCATTTT	CATTGADRGDQPQHF
TRBD1	NA	TRBJ2-1	TRBV10-3	TGTGCCATCAGTGAGAAGGACAGGGGCGCGTACAATGAGCAGTTCTTC	CAISEKDRGAYNEQFF
NA	NA	TRBJ2-6	TRBV5-1	TGCGCCAGCCACCCCTCCAGCTCTGGGGCCAACGTCCTGACTTTC	CASHPSSSGANVLTF
TRBD1	NA	TRBJ1-2	TRBV11-2	TGTGCCAGCAGCTTAGGGCCGGGACAGGGGGCCCGTGGGTATGGCTACACCTTC	CASSLGPGQGARGYGYTF